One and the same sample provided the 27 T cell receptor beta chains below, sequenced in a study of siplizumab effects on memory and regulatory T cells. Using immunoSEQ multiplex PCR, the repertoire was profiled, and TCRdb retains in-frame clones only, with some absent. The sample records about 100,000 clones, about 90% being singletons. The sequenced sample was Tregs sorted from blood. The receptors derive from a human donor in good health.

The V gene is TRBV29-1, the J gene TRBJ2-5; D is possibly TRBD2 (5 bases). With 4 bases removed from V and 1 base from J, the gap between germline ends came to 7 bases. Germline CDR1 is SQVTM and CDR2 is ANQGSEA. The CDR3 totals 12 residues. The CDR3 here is CSVVRGQETQYF. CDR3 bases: TGCAGCGTTGTCCGGGGCCAAGAGACCCAGTACTTC.

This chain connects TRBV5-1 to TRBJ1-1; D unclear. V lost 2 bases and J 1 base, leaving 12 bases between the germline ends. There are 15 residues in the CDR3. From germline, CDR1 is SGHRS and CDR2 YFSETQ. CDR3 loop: CASSFFGVGNTEAFF. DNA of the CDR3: TGCGCCAGCAGCTTCTTTGGGGTGGGGAACACTGAAGCTTTCTTT.

The CDR3 DNA reads as TGTGCCAGCAGTTTAAGAGGGGCTCGCTCCTACAATGAGCAGTTCTTC. Amino acid sequence: CASSLRGARSYNEQFF. J is TRBJ2-1 and V is TRBV27; D could derive from TRBD1 or TRBD2 (5 bases each). With 2 bases removed from V and 0 bases from J, the gap between germline ends came to 11 bases. Looked up from germline, CDR1 is MNHEY and CDR2 is SMNVEV (reference sequence). The CDR3 extends over 16 amino acids.

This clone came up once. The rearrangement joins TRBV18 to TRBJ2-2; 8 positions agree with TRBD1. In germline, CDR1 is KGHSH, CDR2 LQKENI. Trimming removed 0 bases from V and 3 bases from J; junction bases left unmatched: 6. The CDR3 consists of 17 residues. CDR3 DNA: TGTGCCAGCTCACCACCGTGGACAGGGTGGGACACCGGGGAGCTGTTTTTT. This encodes CASSPPWTGWDTGELFF.

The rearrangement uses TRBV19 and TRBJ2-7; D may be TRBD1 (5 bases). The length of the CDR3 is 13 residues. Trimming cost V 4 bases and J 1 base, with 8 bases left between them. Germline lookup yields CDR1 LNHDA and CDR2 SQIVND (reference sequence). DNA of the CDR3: TGTGCCAGTAGTAAGGGGAAGTCCTACGAGCAGTACTTC. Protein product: CASSKGKSYEQYF.

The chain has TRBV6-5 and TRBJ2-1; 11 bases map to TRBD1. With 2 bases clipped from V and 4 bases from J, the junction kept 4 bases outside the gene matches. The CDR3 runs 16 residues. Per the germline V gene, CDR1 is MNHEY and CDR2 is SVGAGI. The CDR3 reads CASSYGDRGYYNEQFF. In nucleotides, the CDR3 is TGTGCCAGCAGTTACGGGGACAGGGGGTATTACAATGAGCAGTTCTTC.

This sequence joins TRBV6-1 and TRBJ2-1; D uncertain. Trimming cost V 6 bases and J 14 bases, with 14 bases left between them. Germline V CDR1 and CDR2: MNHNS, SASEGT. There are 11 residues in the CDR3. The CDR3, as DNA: TGTGCCAGCAGCTACGCCCTCGATGAGTTCTTC. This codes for CASSYALDEFF.

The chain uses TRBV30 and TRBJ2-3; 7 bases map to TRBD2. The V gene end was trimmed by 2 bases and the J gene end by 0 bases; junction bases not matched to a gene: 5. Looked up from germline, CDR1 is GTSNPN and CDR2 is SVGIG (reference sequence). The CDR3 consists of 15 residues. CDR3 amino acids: CAWSSIGRSTDTQYF. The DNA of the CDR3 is TGTGCCTGGAGTTCCATCGGGAGGAGCACAGATACGCAGTATTTT.

Here the CDR3 DNA reads TGTGCCAGTAGTCTAGCGGCAGGGACCACAGATACGCAGTATTTT. It encodes CASSLAAGTTDTQYF. The chain has TRBV19 and TRBJ2-3; the match to TRBD2 covers 7 bases. J lost 2 bases, V lost 5 bases, and 7 bases had no gene match. Germline V gives CDR1 LNHDA, CDR2 SQIVND (reference sequence). The CDR3 runs to 15 residues.

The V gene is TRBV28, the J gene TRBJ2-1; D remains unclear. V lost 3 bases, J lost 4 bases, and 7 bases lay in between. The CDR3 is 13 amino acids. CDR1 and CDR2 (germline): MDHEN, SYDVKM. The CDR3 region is CASSFPGYNEQFF. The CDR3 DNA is TGTGCCAGCAGTTTCCCCGGATACAATGAGCAGTTCTTC.

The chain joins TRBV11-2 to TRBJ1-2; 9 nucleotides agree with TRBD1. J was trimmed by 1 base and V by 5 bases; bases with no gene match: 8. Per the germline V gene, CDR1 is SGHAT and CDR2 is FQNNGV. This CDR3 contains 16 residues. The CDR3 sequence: CASSARTGVYNYGYTF. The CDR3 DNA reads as TGTGCCAGCAGCGCCCGGACAGGGGTCTATAACTATGGCTACACCTTC.

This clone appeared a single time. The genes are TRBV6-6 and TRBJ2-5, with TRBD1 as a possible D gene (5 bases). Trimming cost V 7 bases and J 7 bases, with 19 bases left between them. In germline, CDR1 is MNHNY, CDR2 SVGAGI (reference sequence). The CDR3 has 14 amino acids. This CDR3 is CASIPTDTFPTQYF. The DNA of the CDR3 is TGTGCCAGCATACCGACAGACACCTTTCCGACCCAGTACTTC.

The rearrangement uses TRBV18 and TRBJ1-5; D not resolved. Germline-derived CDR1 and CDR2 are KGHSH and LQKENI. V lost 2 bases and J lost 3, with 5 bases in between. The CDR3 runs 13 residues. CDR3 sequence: CASSPGNNQPQHF. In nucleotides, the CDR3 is TGTGCCAGCTCACCAGGGAACAATCAGCCCCAGCATTTT.

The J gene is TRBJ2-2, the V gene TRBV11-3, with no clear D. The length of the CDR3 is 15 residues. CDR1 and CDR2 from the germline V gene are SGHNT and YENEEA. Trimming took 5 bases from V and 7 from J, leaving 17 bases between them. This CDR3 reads CASSLPLARSGELFF. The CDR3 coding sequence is TGTGCCAGCAGCCTACCTCTCGCGAGAAGCGGGGAGCTGTTTTTT.

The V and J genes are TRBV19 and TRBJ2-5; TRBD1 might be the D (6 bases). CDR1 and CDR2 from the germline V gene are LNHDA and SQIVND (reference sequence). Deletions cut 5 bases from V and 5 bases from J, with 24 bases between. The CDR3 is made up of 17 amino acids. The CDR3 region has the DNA TGTGCCAGTAGTCTTTACTTGGGGGCTCCTGGTGGGGAGACCCAGTACTTC. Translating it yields CASSLYLGAPGGETQYF. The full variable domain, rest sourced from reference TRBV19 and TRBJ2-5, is DGGITQSPKYLFRKEGQNVTLSCEQNLNHDAMYWYRQDPGQGLRLIYYSQIVNDFQKGDIAEGYSVSREKKESFPLTVTSAQKNPTAFYLCASSLYLGAPGGETQYFGPGTRLLVL.

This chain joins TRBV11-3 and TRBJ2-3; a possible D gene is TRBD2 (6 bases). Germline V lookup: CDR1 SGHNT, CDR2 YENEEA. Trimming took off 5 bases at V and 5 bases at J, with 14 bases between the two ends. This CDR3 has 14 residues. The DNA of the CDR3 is TGTGCCAGCAGCGGGGGACTGCGGCAAGATACGCAGTATTTT. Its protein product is CASSGGLRQDTQYF.

CDR3: CASSYTGLTGELFF. CDR3 in DNA: TGTGCCAGCAGCTACACGGGACTAACCGGGGAGCTGTTTTTT. The chain has TRBV5-8 and TRBJ2-2, with 7 bases identical to TRBD2. Germline CDR1 is SGHTS and CDR2 is YDEGEE. Trimming took 3 bases from V and 5 from J; bases not matched to a gene: 4. This CDR3 has 14 residues.

As DNA, the CDR3 is TGCGCCAGCAGCTCCGGGACAGCGAACACCGGGGAGCTGTTTTTT. This codes for CASSSGTANTGELFF. The J gene is TRBJ2-2, the V gene TRBV5-1, with 7 bases aligning to TRBD1. Per the germline V gene, CDR1 is SGHRS and CDR2 is YFSETQ. There are 15 residues in the CDR3. The J segment lost 0 bases and the V segment lost 3 bases, leaving 2 bases of the junction unmatched.

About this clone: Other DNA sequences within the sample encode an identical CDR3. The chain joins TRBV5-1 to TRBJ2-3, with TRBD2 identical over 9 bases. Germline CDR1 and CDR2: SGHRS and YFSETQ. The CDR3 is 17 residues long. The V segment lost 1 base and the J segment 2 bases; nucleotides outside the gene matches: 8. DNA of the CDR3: TGCGCCAGCAGCTTGCGACTAGCGGCGTCCCACACAGATACGCAGTATTTT. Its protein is CASSLRLAASHTDTQYF.

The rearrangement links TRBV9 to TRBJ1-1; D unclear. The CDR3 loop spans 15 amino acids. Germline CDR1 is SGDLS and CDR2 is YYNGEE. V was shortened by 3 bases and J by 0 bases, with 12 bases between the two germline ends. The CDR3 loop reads CASSGAGYMNTEAFF. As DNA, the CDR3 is TGTGCCAGCAGCGGGGCCGGATACATGAACACTGAAGCTTTCTTT.

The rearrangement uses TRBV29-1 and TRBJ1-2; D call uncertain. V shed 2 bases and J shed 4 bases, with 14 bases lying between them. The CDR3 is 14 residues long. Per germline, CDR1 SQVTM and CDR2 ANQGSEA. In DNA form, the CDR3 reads TGCAGCGTTGAAAGCGGGCGCACGGGCTATGGCTACACCTTC. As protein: CSVESGRTGYGYTF.

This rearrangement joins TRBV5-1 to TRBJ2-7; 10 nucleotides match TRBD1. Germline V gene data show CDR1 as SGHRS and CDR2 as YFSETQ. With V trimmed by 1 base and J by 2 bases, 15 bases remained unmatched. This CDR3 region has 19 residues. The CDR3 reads CASSLPYRDRGLNTYEQYF. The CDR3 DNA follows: TGCGCCAGCAGCTTGCCCTACCGGGACAGGGGTCTTAATACCTACGAGCAGTACTTC.

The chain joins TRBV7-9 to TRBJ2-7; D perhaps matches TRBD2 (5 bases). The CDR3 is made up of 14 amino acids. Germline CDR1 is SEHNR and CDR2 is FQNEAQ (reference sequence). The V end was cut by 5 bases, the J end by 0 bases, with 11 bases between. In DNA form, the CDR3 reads TGTGCCAGCAGCCTCATAGGAGGCTCCTACGAGCAGTACTTC. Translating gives CASSLIGGSYEQYF.

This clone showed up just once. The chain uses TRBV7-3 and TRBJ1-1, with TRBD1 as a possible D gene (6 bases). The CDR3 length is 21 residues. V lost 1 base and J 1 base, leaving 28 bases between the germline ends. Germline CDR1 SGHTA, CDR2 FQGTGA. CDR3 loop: CASSLSFLGGAIFEQNTEAFF. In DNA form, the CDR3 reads TGTGCCAGCAGCTTAAGCTTCCTTGGGGGGGCGATTTTTGAACAGAACACTGAAGCTTTCTTT.

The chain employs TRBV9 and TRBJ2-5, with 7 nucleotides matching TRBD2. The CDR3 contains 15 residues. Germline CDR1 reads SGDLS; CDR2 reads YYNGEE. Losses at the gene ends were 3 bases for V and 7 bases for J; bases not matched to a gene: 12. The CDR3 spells CASSGVLGGSGTQYF. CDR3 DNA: TGTGCCAGCAGCGGCGTTTTGGGCGGGAGTGGGACCCAGTACTTC. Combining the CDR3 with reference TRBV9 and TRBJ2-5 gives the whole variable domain DSGVTQTPKHLITATGQRVTLRCSPRSGDLSVYWYQQSLDQGLQFLIQYYNGEERAKGNILERFSAQQFPDLHSELNLSSLELGDSALYFCASSGVLGGSGTQYFGPGTRLLVL.

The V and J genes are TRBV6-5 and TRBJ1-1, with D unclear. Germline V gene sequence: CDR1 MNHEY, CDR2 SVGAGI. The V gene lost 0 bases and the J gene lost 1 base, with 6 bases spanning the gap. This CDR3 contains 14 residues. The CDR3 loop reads CASSYSNRNTEAFF. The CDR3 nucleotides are TGTGCCAGCAGTTACTCGAACAGGAACACTGAAGCTTTCTTT.

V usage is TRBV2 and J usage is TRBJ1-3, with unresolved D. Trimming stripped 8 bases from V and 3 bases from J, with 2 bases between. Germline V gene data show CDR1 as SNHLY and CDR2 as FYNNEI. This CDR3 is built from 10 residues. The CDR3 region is CASFGNTIYF. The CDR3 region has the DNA TGTGCCAGCTTTGGAAACACCATATATTTT.